A single sample is the source of the 10 T cell receptor beta chains below, sequenced in a study of blood T cell repertoires in COVID-19. Libraries were prepared by immunoSEQ multiplex PCR; TCRdb keeps only in-frame clonotypes and omits some of them. The sample includes 70,000 or so clones, 79% seen only once; the top ten take around 47%. Sequenced sample: peripheral blood. Receptor source: a human donor in a cohort sampled during active COVID-19.

The V call is TRBV7-6, the J call TRBJ1-5; 9 bases are a match to TRBD1. CDR3 length: 15 residues. The junction had 8 bases not matched to a gene; V was cut back by 5 bases and J by 6 bases. Germline values: CDR1 SGHVS, CDR2 FNYEAQ. The CDR3 sequence: CASSLQGALGQPQHF. In DNA form, the CDR3 reads TGTGCCAGCAGCCTACAGGGGGCGTTAGGTCAGCCCCAGCATTTT.

This clone has more than one count but fewer than ten. This chain joins TRBV5-1 and TRBJ2-3; 7 bases align to TRBD1. V shed 2 bases, J shed 1 base, and the junction held 10 bases outside the gene matches. The CDR3 consists of 17 residues. Germline loops: CDR1 SGHRS, CDR2 YFSETQ. CDR3 loop: CASSFRGQSIRTDTQYF. As DNA, the CDR3 is TGCGCCAGCAGCTTCAGGGGACAGTCCATACGCACAGATACGCAGTATTTT.

The CDR3 sequence: CASSHRTGRSAFF. CDR3 nucleotide sequence: TGTGCCAGCAGCCATCGGACAGGGAGGTCAGCTTTCTTT. The V and J genes are TRBV14 and TRBJ1-1; 8 nucleotides agree with TRBD1. The CDR3 is 13 residues long. CDR1 is SGHDN and CDR2 is FVKESK in the germline V gene. With V trimmed by 3 bases and J by 10 bases, 7 bases remained unmatched.

V and J are TRBV4-2 and TRBJ2-5; a possible D gene is TRBD1 (6 bases). Trimming removed 6 bases from V and 2 bases from J, with 13 bases in between. Looked up from germline, CDR1 is LGHNA and CDR2 is YNFKEQ. CDR3 length: 14 amino acids. The CDR3 region is CASSYTGKQETQYF. As DNA, the CDR3 is TGTGCCAGCAGTTACACAGGGAAGCAAGAGACCCAGTACTTC.

The chain recombines TRBV7-8 with TRBJ2-1; possibly TRBD1 for D (5 bases). This CDR3 is 15 amino acids long. CDR1 SGHVS and CDR2 FQNEAQ come from the germline V gene. The germline V and J ends were trimmed by 2 bases and 7 bases, with 15 bases remaining between them. CDR3 residues: CASSLRQGIRNEQFF. CDR3 sequence (DNA): TGTGCCAGCAGCTTACGGCAGGGTATAAGGAATGAGCAGTTCTTC. The complete variable domain, with remaining parts taken from reference TRBV7-8 and TRBJ2-1, reads GAGVSQSPRYKVAKRGQDVALRCDPISGHVSLFWYQQALGQGPEFLTYFQNEAQLDKSGLPSDRFFAERPEGSVSTLKIQRTQQEDSAVYLCASSLRQGIRNEQFFGPGTRLTVL.

In DNA, the CDR3 is TGTGCCAGCCAAACTAGCGGGAGCTCCTACGAGCAGTACTTC. Translation: CASQTSGSSYEQYF. This sequence joins TRBV28 and TRBJ2-7; TRBD2 aligns across 11 bases. Germline assignment: CDR1 MDHEN and CDR2 SYDVKM. V lost 8 bases to trimming and J lost 0 bases; unmatched junction nucleotides: 3. The CDR3 runs to 14 residues.

The chain combines TRBV27 with TRBJ2-2, with D possibly TRBD2 on 6 matching bases. CDR1 MNHEY and CDR2 SMNVEV come from the germline V gene (reference sequence). V was shortened by 6 bases and J by 4 bases, with 15 bases between the two germline ends. The CDR3 covers 15 residues. The CDR3 nucleotides read TGTGCCAGCAGCCCAAGTGGGGGGAGCACCGGGGAGCTGTTTTTT. Amino acid sequence: CASSPSGGSTGELFF.

This chain connects TRBV7-2 to TRBJ1-5; 11 bases align to TRBD1. This CDR3 has 14 amino acids. Unmatched junction bases numbered 4, after V lost 5 bases and J lost 7 bases. Germline CDR1 and CDR2: SGHTA and FQGNSA. CDR3 region: CASSHGQGAQPQHF. DNA for the CDR3: TGTGCCAGCAGCCATGGACAGGGGGCACAGCCCCAGCATTTT.

J is TRBJ1-5 and V is TRBV6-5, with 7 positions matching TRBD1. This CDR3 comprises 15 residues. V gave up 5 bases and J gave up 4 bases; unmatched junction bases: 8. CDR1 and CDR2 from the germline V gene are MNHEY and SVGAGI. DNA for the CDR3: TGTGCCAGCAGTCCCAGTCGGGACAGAAATCAGCCCCAGCATTTT. This translates into CASSPSRDRNQPQHF.

The J gene is TRBJ2-7, the V gene TRBV12-3 or TRBV12-4; 8 bases line up with TRBD2. The CDR3 is made up of 13 amino acids. Losses at the gene ends were 4 bases for V and 7 bases for J; bases not matched to a gene: 6. DNA for the CDR3: TGTGCCAGCAGTTGGGGACTAGGGGGTGAGCAGTACTTC. Translation gives CASSWGLGGEQYF.